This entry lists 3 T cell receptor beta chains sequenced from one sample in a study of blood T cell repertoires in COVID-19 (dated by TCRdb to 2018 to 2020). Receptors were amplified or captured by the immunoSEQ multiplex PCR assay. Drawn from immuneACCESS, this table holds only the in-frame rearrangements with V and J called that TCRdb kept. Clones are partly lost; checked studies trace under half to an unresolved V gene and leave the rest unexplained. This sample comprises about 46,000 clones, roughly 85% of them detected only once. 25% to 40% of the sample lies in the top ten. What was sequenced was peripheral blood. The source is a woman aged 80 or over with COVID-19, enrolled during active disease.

CDR3 bases: TGTGCCAGTAGTACAGCCAACGCAGGGGACTATGGCTACACCTTC. It yields the protein CASSTANAGDYGYTF. This sequence joins TRBV19 and TRBJ1-2, with a weak D call TRBD1 (6 bases). CDR3 length equals 15 residues. The germline CDR1 and CDR2 sequences are LNHDA and SQIVND (reference sequence). V lost 4 bases to trimming and J lost 3 bases, with 15 bases between them.

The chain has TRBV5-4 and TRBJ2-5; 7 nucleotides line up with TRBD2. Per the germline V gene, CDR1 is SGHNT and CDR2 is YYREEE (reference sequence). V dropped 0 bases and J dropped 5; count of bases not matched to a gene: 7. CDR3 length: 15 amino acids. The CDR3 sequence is CASSLGGGLEETQYF. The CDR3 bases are TGTGCCAGCAGCTTGGGGGGGGGACTCGAGGAGACCCAGTACTTC. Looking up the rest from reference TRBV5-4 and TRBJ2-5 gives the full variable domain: ETGVTQSPTHLIKTRGQQVTLRCSSQSGHNTVSWYQQALGQGPQFIFQYYREEENGRGNFPPRFSGLQFPNYSSELNVNALELDDSALYLCASSLGGGLEETQYFGPGTRLLVL.

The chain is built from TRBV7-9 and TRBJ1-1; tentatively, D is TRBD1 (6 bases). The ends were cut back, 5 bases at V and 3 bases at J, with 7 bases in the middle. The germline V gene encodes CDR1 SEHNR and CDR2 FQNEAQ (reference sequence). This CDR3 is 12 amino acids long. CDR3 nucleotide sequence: TGTGCCAGCAGCCGACAGGACACTGAAGCTTTCTTT. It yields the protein CASSRQDTEAFF.